What follows are 2 T cell receptor beta chains derived from one specimen sequenced in a study of shared clonotypes between healthy human individuals. The data were produced by immunoSEQ multiplex PCR, yet TCRdb's version contains in-frame clones alone and is incomplete. The table lists hundreds of thousands of clones, roughly 80% of them singletons. Sequencing was done on a sample of PBMCs. Receptors were obtained from a woman in her thirties or forties in good health. Some clones in this sample may be carry-over from other donors' samples.

As regards this clone: This specimen includes other DNA sequences encoding the same CDR3. The chain joins TRBV5-4 to TRBJ2-7; TRBD1 might be the D (6 bases). The V end was cut by 0 bases, the J end by 5 bases, with 12 bases between. The CDR3 sequence is 14 residues long. Germline V CDR1 and CDR2: SGHNT, YYREEE (reference sequence). Here the CDR3 DNA reads TGTGCCAGCAGCTTGGGGCAGGGGATGGACGAGCAGTACTTC. This sequence encodes CASSLGQGMDEQYF. Complete variable domain (other parts from reference TRBV5-4 and TRBJ2-7): ETGVTQSPTHLIKTRGQQVTLRCSSQSGHNTVSWYQQALGQGPQFIFQYYREEENGRGNFPPRFSGLQFPNYSSELNVNALELDDSALYLCASSLGQGMDEQYFGPGTRLTVT.

Note on this clone: This probably arose from a read error, given a far larger clone one base away. At the DNA level, this CDR3 is encoded by other sequences in the same sample as well. V usage is TRBV6-5 and J usage is TRBJ2-7; D call uncertain. V was pared by 6 bases and J by 5 bases, with 14 bases between. This CDR3 has 13 residues. Germline V lookup: CDR1 MNHEY, CDR2 SVGAGI. The CDR3 DNA reads as TGTGCCAGCAGGAACCCGGACGGAGACGAGCAGTACTTC. Amino acids: CASRNPDGDEQYF.